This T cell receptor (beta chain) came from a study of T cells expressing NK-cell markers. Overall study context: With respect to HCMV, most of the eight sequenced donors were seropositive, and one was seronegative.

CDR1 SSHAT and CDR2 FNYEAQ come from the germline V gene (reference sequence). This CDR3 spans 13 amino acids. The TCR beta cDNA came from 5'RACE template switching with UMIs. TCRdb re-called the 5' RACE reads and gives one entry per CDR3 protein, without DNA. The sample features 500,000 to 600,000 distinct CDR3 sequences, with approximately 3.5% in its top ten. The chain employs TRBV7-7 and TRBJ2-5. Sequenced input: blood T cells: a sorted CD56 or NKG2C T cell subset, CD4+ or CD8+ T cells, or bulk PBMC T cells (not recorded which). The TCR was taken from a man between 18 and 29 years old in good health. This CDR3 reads CASSQGPRETQYF.